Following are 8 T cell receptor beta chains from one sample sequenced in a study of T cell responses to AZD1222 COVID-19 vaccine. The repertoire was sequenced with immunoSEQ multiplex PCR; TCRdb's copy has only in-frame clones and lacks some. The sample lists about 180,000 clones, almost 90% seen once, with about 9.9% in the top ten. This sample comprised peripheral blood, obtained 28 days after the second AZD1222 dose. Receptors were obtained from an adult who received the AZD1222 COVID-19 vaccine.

The CDR3 bases are TGTGCCAGCAGTAACCGGGACAGGGCGGTGAACACTGAAGCTTTCTTT. Its protein product is CASSNRDRAVNTEAFF. The genes are TRBV2 and TRBJ1-1; TRBD1 agrees at 9 bases. CDR1 and CDR2 from the germline V gene are SNHLY and FYNNEI. The junction had 7 bases not matched to a gene; V was cut back by 5 bases and J by 0 bases. The CDR3 is 16 amino acids. Looking up the rest from reference TRBV2 and TRBJ1-1 gives the full variable domain: EPEVTQTPSHQVTQMGQEVILRCVPISNHLYFYWYRQILGQKVEFLVSFYNNEISEKSEIFDDQFSVERPDGSNFTLKIRSTKLEDSAMYFCASSNRDRAVNTEAFFGQGTRLTVV.

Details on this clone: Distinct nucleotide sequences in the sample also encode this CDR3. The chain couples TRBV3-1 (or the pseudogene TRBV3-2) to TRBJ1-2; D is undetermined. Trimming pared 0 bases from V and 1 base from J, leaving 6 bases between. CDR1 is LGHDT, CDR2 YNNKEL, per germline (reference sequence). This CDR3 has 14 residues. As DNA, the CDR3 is TGTGCCAGCAGCCAAGACCTGAATAACTATGGCTACACCTTC. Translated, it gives CASSQDLNNYGYTF.

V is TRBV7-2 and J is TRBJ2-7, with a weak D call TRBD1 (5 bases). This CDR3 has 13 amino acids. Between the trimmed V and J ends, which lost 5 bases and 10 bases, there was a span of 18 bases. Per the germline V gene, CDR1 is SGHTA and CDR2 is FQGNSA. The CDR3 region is CASSLSSGSLQYF. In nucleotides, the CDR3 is TGTGCCAGCAGCCTTTCCTCAGGGTCTCTACAGTACTTC.

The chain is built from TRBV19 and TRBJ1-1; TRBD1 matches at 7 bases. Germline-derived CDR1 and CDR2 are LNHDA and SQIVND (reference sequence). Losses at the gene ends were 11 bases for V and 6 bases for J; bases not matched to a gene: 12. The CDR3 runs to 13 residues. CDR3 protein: CASERTGAPEAFF. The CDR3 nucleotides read TGTGCCTCGGAGAGAACAGGGGCGCCTGAAGCTTTCTTT.

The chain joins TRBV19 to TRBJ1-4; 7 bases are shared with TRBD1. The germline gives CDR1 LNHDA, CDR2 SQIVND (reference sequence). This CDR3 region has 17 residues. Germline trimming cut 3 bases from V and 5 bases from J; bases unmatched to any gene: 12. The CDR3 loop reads CASSIETGPTINEKLFF. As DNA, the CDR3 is TGTGCCAGTAGTATCGAGACAGGGCCTACAATCAATGAAAAACTGTTTTTT.

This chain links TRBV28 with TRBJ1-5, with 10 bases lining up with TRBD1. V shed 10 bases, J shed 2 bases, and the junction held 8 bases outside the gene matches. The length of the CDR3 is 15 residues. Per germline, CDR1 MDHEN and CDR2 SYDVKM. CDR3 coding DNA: TGTGCCACCGACAGGGGGCGCTGGGGCAATCAGCCCCAGCATTTT. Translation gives CATDRGRWGNQPQHF.

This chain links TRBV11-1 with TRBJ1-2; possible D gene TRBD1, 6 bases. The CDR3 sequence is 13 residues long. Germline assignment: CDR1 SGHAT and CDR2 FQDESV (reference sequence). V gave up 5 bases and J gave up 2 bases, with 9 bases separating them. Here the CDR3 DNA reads TGTGCCAGCAGCCAAGGACAGAACTATGGCTACACCTTC. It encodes CASSQGQNYGYTF.

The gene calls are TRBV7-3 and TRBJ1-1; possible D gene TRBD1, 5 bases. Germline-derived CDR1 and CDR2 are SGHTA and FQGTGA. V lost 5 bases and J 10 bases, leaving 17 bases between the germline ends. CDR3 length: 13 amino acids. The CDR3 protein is CASSPTPGVAAFF. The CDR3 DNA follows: TGTGCCAGCAGCCCGACCCCGGGGGTTGCAGCTTTCTTT.